This entry concerns a single T cell receptor (beta chain). A few counts support this clone. This clone's antigen is unknown. One base away there is no much larger clone; base qualities are not given. The CDR3 spans 12 residues, from the cysteine through the phenylalanine. CDR3 DNA is the only sequence kept; it has 36 bases, read in frame from the first base. V drops 5 bases and J drops 9 bases, leaving 11 bases in between. The germline V gene (reference sequence) provides CDR1 MNHNY and CDR2 SVGAGI. The data were obtained in a study of blood T cell repertoires in COVID-19 (dated by TCRdb to the early 2020s). Background for the entire study: Samples from collaborators originated in the United States, Italy and Spain and spanned both the acute and convalescent phases of COVID-19. The material from the prospective study consisted of cDNA or gDNA derived from T cells, B-cell-depleted T cells, or PBMCs. Samples were obtained from the ongoing ImmuneRACE study (first 160 participants) and from some 1,200 subjects provided by 6 global collaborators. The repertoires were released in a freely available public database intended as a resource for research on the immune response to SARS-CoV-2. A de-identified subject ID, COVID-19 status, age in years and sex were almost always included in the sample metadata. Subjects who had been exposed to COVID-19, were actively infected with it, or had recovered from it provided the deeply sampled blood TCRbeta repertoires that made up the dataset. Where available, HLA class I and class II types were taken from metadata supplied by the sample provider and were not determined by assay-based typing. Overall results and qualifications from the work: The quantity of clinical and demographic metadata differed by source and by participant and was supplied without curation.

Each collaborating institution followed its own protocols to collect whole blood in K2EDTA tubes. For TCRbeta analysis, collaborators shipped samples as frozen whole blood, isolated PBMCs, or DNA extracted from either of those sample types. TCRbeta CDR3 regions were amplified from genomic DNA using the immunoSEQ Assay, a bias-controlled multiplex PCR. Concerning the study's data processing: Within the assay, amplification of reference gene primers was used to estimate how many nucleated cells each sample contained. To quantify the absolute abundance of each unique TCRbeta CDR3 rearrangement, sequence reads were collapsed and filtered. For each sample, productive Simpson clonality was calculated by taking the square root of Simpson's diversity index across productive rearrangements. This immuneACCESS table, as held by TCRdb, lists in-frame sequences with V and J called but not all clones. Of the missing ones, under half trace to an unresolved V gene in checked studies; the others have no known cause. V and J calls and clone size are given by that table; D and trimming were obtained from the DNA. The sample profile shows some 250,000 clones; 81% of them were found once. The ten largest account for 2.5% to 3% of the sample.

The receptor was derived from an older woman with active or convalescent COVID-19. The sample was peripheral blood. Recombination linked TRBV6-6 to TRBJ2-1; a weak D assignment points to TRBD2 (6 bases agree). The CDR3 protein: CASSGGWREQFF. The bases read TGTGCCAGCAGTGGGGGGTGGCGTGAGCAGTTCTTC.